A single sample gave rise to the 16 T cell receptor beta chains below, sequenced in a study of blood T cells in healthy people across ages. Through a sample-barcoded 5' primer and a J-beta primer mix, a second PCR was run for about 7 to 12 cycles. One entry per CDR3 protein results from TCRdb running MiXCR on the 5' RACE reads. The repertoire consists of fewer than 800,000 distinct CDR3 sequences, with about half occurring once and the leading ten covering around a third. Sample: blood. These receptors came from a woman aged 55-70 years in good health.

This sequence joins TRBV7-2 and TRBJ1-5; D not certain. With 3 bases removed from V and 2 bases from J, the gap between germline ends came to 11 bases. This CDR3 region has 15 residues. Germline V gene sequence: CDR1 SGHTA, CDR2 FQGNSA. CDR3 residues: CASSLGSTGNQPQHF. DNA of the CDR3: TGTGCCAGCAGCTTGGGGTCTACGGGCAATCAGCCCCAGCATTTT.

The V gene is TRBV10-3, the J gene TRBJ2-6, with a tentative D call TRBD1 (5 bases). The CDR3 has 14 residues. Germline V gives CDR1 ENHRY, CDR2 SYGVKD. V was pared by 6 bases and J by 0 bases, with 6 bases between. The CDR3 spells CAISDSSGANVLTF. The CDR3 DNA reads TGTGCCATCAGCGACAGCTCTGGGGCCAACGTCCTGACTTTC.

This clonotype was seen a handful of times. V and J are TRBV9 and TRBJ2-1, with 10 positions matching TRBD2. Germline V gene sequence: CDR1 SGDLS, CDR2 YYNGEE. The CDR3 spans 15 residues. Trimming at V came to 4 bases and at J to 10 bases, leaving 11 bases not matched to a gene. The CDR3: CASSLRGLAGVEQFF. Written as DNA, the CDR3 is TGTGCCAGCAGCCTCAGAGGTCTAGCGGGAGTGGAGCAGTTCTTC.

This clonotype has only one observation. The chain couples TRBV4-3 to TRBJ2-5; D might be TRBD2 (6 bases). This CDR3 has 17 residues. The V and J ends lost 1 base and 11 bases respectively, with 26 bases between them. CDR1 is LGHNA and CDR2 is YSLEER in the germline V gene. CDR3 nucleotide sequence: TGCGCCAGCAGCCAAGCCCCCGTATTCGACGGCGGGAATGAGCAGTACTTC. It encodes CASSQAPVFDGGNEQYF.

J is TRBJ1-2 and V is TRBV29-1; TRBD1 is a possible D gene (6 bases). This CDR3 is 14 amino acids long. Trimming removed 1 base from V and 2 bases from J, with 11 bases in between. The V gene's germline CDR1 is SQVTM and CDR2 ANQGSEA. The CDR3 is CSVEGRGGNYGYTF. The CDR3 DNA reads as TGCAGCGTTGAAGGGAGGGGGGGAAACTATGGCTACACCTTC. The entire variable domain, with the rest obtained from reference TRBV29-1 and TRBJ1-2, is as follows: SAVISQKPSRDICQRGTSLTIQCQVDSQVTMMFWYRQQPGQSLTLIATANQGSEATYESGFVIDKFPISRPNLTFSTLTVSNMSPEDSSIYLCSVEGRGGNYGYTFGSGTRLTVV.

This rearrangement joins TRBV7-2 to TRBJ2-5; 9 bases are a match to TRBD1. The CDR3 totals 16 residues. Germline V CDR1 and CDR2: SGHTA, FQGNSA. V was pared by 1 base and J by 5 bases, with 8 bases of the junction left unmatched. In DNA, the CDR3 is TGTGCCAGCAGCTTAGGGGACAGGGCTTTGCGGGAGACCCAGTACTTC. The encoded protein is CASSLGDRALRETQYF. Full variable domain (remainder filled in from reference TRBV7-2 and TRBJ2-5): GAGVSQSPSNKVTEKGKDVELRCDPISGHTALYWYRQSLGQGLEFLIYFQGNSAPDKSGLPSDRFSAERTGGSVSTLTIQRTQQEDSAVYLCASSLGDRALRETQYFGPGTRLLVL.

About this clonotype itself: This may stem from a read error, because a much larger clone lies one nucleotide away. The rearrangement joins TRBV11-1 to TRBJ2-7; TRBD1 aligns across 7 bases. The germline V gene encodes CDR1 SGHAT and CDR2 FQDESV (reference sequence). The CDR3 spans 16 residues. CDR3: CACSPQTGLTNYEQYF. The CDR3 DNA is TGTGCCTGCAGCCCGCAGACAGGGCTGACGAACTACGAGCAGTACTTC.

J is TRBJ2-5 and V is TRBV28, with 7 positions matching TRBD1. The last part of the DNA fits TRBJ2-4 better; the J call may be wrong. The CDR3 length is 12 residues. Germline lookup yields CDR1 MDHEN and CDR2 SYDVKM. CDR3 DNA sequence: TGTGCCAGCAGGACAGGGTCTGACATTCAGTACTTC. Translation: CASRTGSDIQYF.

This clonotype appeared a few times. The J gene is TRBJ1-2, the V gene TRBV20-1; 7 bases align to TRBD1. V lost 5 bases to trimming and J lost 0 bases; unmatched junction nucleotides: 9. From germline, CDR1 is DFQATT and CDR2 SNEGSKA (reference sequence). The CDR3 totals 15 residues. The CDR3 loop is CSAESGQRANYGYTF. CDR3 nucleotides: TGCAGTGCTGAATCGGGACAGCGAGCTAACTATGGCTACACCTTC.

The J gene is TRBJ1-5, the V gene TRBV5-6, with D unresolved. The CDR3 contains 15 residues. Per germline, CDR1 SGHDT and CDR2 YYEEEE. Trimming left V 4 bases short and J 2 bases short, with 13 bases between. The chain's CDR3 is CASSDGPNGNQPQHF. The CDR3 DNA reads as TGTGCCAGCAGCGATGGGCCCAACGGCAATCAGCCCCAGCATTTT.

The chain combines TRBV5-1 with TRBJ2-3; D is perhaps TRBD1 (5 bases). CDR3 length equals 15 residues. Per the germline V gene, CDR1 is SGHRS and CDR2 is YFSETQ. V was pared by 0 bases and J by 0 bases, with 8 bases between. CDR3 region: CASSLGTLSTDTQYF. In DNA form, the CDR3 reads TGCGCCAGCAGCTTGGGGACACTCAGCACAGATACGCAGTATTTT. Filled out from reference TRBV5-1 and TRBJ2-3, the complete variable domain reads KAGVTQTPRYLIKTRGQQVTLSCSPISGHRSVSWYQQTPGQGLQFLFEYFSETQRNKGNFPGRFSGRQFSNSRSEMNVSTLELGDSALYLCASSLGTLSTDTQYFGPGTRLTVL.

In this sample, this clonotype turned up a few times. V usage is TRBV7-2 and J usage is TRBJ1-2; D might be TRBD1 (6 bases). This CDR3 region has 17 residues. Germline assignment: CDR1 SGHTA and CDR2 FQGNSA. V dropped 0 bases and J dropped 0 bases, with 14 bases sitting between them. CDR3 sequence reads: CASSLAHGTPSNYGYTF. The CDR3 DNA sequence: TGTGCCAGCAGCTTAGCGCATGGGACACCTTCTAACTATGGCTACACCTTC.

There are a few counts of this clonotype. The chain couples TRBV20-1 to TRBJ2-7; 8 bases align to TRBD1. CDR1 is DFQATT, CDR2 SNEGSKA, per germline (reference sequence). CDR3 length: 14 residues. The CDR3 region has the DNA TGCAGCCCCAGGAGGGACAGGAGCTCCTACGAGCAGTACTTC. It yields the protein CSPRRDRSSYEQYF.

This clonotype was observed a few times. The DNA for the CDR3 is TGTGCCAGCAGCCAAATGGGCGAGCAGTACTTC. Residues: CASSQMGEQYF. The chain carries TRBV3-1 and TRBJ2-7; the D is unclear. Germline CDR1 and CDR2: LGHDT and YNNKEL (reference sequence). The CDR3 covers 11 residues. V was shortened by 2 bases and J by 6 bases, with 5 bases between the two germline ends.

This clonotype was seen only a few times. The chain is built from TRBV27 and TRBJ2-1; TRBD1 aligns across 9 bases. Germline lookup yields CDR1 MNHEY and CDR2 SMNVEV (reference sequence). The CDR3 totals 14 residues. Losses at the gene ends were 4 bases for V and 5 bases for J; bases not matched to a gene: 3. In DNA form, the CDR3 reads TGTGCCAGCAGTTACCGGGACAGGGACAATGAGCAGTTCTTC. This gives the protein CASSYRDRDNEQFF.

The rearrangement uses TRBV4-2 and TRBJ2-7; 7 nucleotides agree with TRBD2. The end of the DNA aligns better with TRBJ2-5, so the J call may be wrong. Germline V gene data show CDR1 as LGHNA and CDR2 as YNFKEQ. CDR3 length equals 17 residues. DNA of the CDR3: TGTGCCAGCAGCCAAGTAGGCTCGGCGGGAGAGGTGGAGACCCAGTACTTC. This gives the protein CASSQVGSAGEVETQYF.